These 29 T cell receptor beta chains were all obtained from the same sample, sequenced in a study of shared clonotypes between healthy human individuals. The table came from immunoSEQ multiplex PCR; TCRdb's copy has only in-frame clones and leaves some out. The table has 950,000 to 1,300,000 clones, approximately 68% seen once. Sequenced material: memory CD4+ T cells sorted from blood. Subset reported: CD45RA-negative fraction. The receptors derive from a young man in good health.

V and J are TRBV28 and TRBJ1-6; D unclear. The CDR3 runs to 12 residues. Between the trimmed V and J ends, which lost 6 bases and 6 bases, there was a span of 6 bases. The germline V gene has CDR1 MDHEN and CDR2 SYDVKM. The CDR3 loop reads CASSRINSPLHF. The CDR3 region has the DNA TGTGCCAGCAGCCGGATTAATTCACCCCTCCACTTT. The full variable domain, in which reference TRBV28 and TRBJ1-6 provide the parts outside the CDR3, is DVKVTQSSRYLVKRTGEKVFLECVQDMDHENMFWYRQDPGLGLRLIYFSYDVKMKEKGDIPEGYSVSREKKERFSLILESASTNQTSMYLCASSRINSPLHFGNGTRLTVT.

The rearrangement links TRBV6-1 to TRBJ2-7, with D possibly matching TRBD1 (5 bases). This CDR3 is built from 14 residues. Germline V gene data show CDR1 as MNHNS and CDR2 as SASEGT. The ends were cut back, 3 bases at V and 0 bases at J, with 9 bases in the middle. CDR3 coding DNA: TGTGCCAGCAGTGACAGGGCAGGCTCCTACGAGCAGTACTTC. The encoded protein is CASSDRAGSYEQYF.

V and J are TRBV6-5 and TRBJ2-4; 7 bases fit TRBD2. The V gene end was trimmed by 2 bases and the J gene end by 5 bases; junction bases not matched to a gene: 3. CDR1 and CDR2 from the germline V gene are MNHEY and SVGAGI. The CDR3 consists of 14 residues. The CDR3 is CASSYSGGENIQYF. The CDR3 DNA reads TGTGCCAGCAGTTACAGTGGGGGGGAAAACATTCAGTACTTC.

The chain uses TRBV4-3 and TRBJ2-7; TRBD2 agrees at 8 bases. CDR1 is LGHNA and CDR2 is YSLEER in the germline V gene. The J segment lost 3 bases and the V segment lost 0 bases, leaving 7 bases of the junction unmatched. The CDR3 spans 16 residues. The CDR3 loop reads CASSQDSAGGNYEQYF. The CDR3 nucleotides read TGCGCCAGCAGCCAAGATTCCGCGGGAGGAAACTACGAGCAGTACTTC.

This CDR3 reads CASSRTSGTDTQYF. CDR3 DNA: TGTGCCAGTAGTAGGACTAGCGGCACAGATACGCAGTATTTT. The chain combines TRBV19 with TRBJ2-3; 9 nucleotides match TRBD2. Germline CDR1 is LNHDA and CDR2 is SQIVND (reference sequence). V shed 4 bases and J 1 base; nucleotides not matched to a gene: 0. CDR3 length: 14 residues.

Regarding this clone: The sample contains more than one DNA sequence encoding this CDR3. This rearrangement joins TRBV18 to TRBJ2-6; D remains unclear. From germline, CDR1 is KGHSH and CDR2 LQKENI. Trimming pared 3 bases from V and 3 bases from J, leaving 3 bases between. This CDR3 region has 13 residues. CDR3 bases: TGTGCCAGCTCACCTAGTGGGGCCAACGTCCTGACTTTC. Amino acids: CASSPSGANVLTF. Drawing the rest from reference TRBV18 and TRBJ2-6, the complete variable domain is NAGVMQNPRHLVRRRGQEARLRCSPMKGHSHVYWYRQLPEEGLKFMVYLQKENIIDESGMPKERFSAEFPKEGPSILRIQQVVRGDSAAYFCASSPSGANVLTFGAGSRLTVL.

The table lists this clone with many counts. V is TRBV6-1 and J is TRBJ2-6, with 8 bases aligning to TRBD1. With V trimmed by 4 bases and J by 0 bases, 5 bases remained unmatched. This CDR3 has 17 residues. In germline, CDR1 is MNHNS, CDR2 SASEGT. Here the CDR3 DNA reads TGTGCCAGCAGTGGACAGGGGAGACTCTCTGGGGCCAACGTCCTGACTTTC. Translated: CASSGQGRLSGANVLTF.

This sequence joins TRBV29-1 and TRBJ1-1, with D hard to call. CDR3 length: 13 amino acids. Looked up from germline, CDR1 is SQVTM and CDR2 is ANQGSEA. The ends were cut back, 7 bases at V and 3 bases at J, with 15 bases in the middle. The CDR3 coding sequence is TGCAGCGCCGACCGGGGAAGACACACTGAAGCTTTCTTT. This translates into CSADRGRHTEAFF.

The rearrangement links TRBV2 to TRBJ2-2; 9 bases agree with TRBD1. CDR1 and CDR2 (germline): SNHLY, FYNNEI. The V and J ends lost 7 bases and 6 bases, in that order; junction bases with no gene match: 6. There are 14 residues in the CDR3. In nucleotides, the CDR3 is TGTGCCAGCATGAGGGACAGGGTTTCCGGGGAGCTGTTTTTT. Residues: CASMRDRVSGELFF.

The CDR3 loop is CASTVLNSPLHF. In DNA form, the CDR3 reads TGTGCCAGCACGGTCTTGAATTCACCCCTCCACTTT. The chain uses TRBV25-1 and TRBJ1-6; D unresolved. The CDR3 runs 12 residues. The V and J ends lost 7 bases and 7 bases respectively, with 8 bases between them. The germline CDR1 and CDR2 sequences are MGHDK and SYGVNS. Using reference TRBV25-1 and TRBJ1-6 for the parts outside the CDR3, the full variable domain is EADIYQTPRYLVIGTGKKITLECSQTMGHDKMYWYQQDPGMELHLIHYSYGVNSTEKGDLSSESTVSRIRTEHFPLTLESARPSHTSQYLCASTVLNSPLHFGNGTRLTVT.

V usage is TRBV5-1 and J usage is TRBJ2-7; 9 nucleotides align to TRBD2. Trimming at V came to 5 bases and at J to 0 bases, leaving 18 bases not matched to a gene. CDR1 is SGHRS, CDR2 YFSETQ, per germline. There are 19 residues in the CDR3. The CDR3, as DNA: TGCGCCAGCAGACCCGAACCACCCTCCGGGACTAGCCGCTCCTACGAGCAGTACTTC. As protein: CASRPEPPSGTSRSYEQYF.

The chain employs TRBV25-1 and TRBJ1-3; D remains ambiguous. This CDR3 region has 13 residues. Germline V CDR1 and CDR2: MGHDK, SYGVNS. V shed 6 bases and J shed 4 bases, with 10 bases lying between them. The CDR3 region has the DNA TGTGCCAGCAGCTGGGCTTCGGGAAACACCATATATTTT. Protein product: CASSWASGNTIYF.

The chain carries TRBV11-2 and TRBJ2-4, with D perhaps TRBD2 (6 bases). CDR3 length equals 14 residues. CDR1 is SGHAT and CDR2 is FQNNGV in the germline V gene. Trimming cost V 1 base and J 3 bases, with 7 bases left between them. CDR3 sequence reads: CASSLGGVKNIQYF. In nucleotides, the CDR3 is TGTGCCAGCAGCTTAGGGGGGGTCAAAAACATTCAGTACTTC.

The gene calls are TRBV28 and TRBJ1-5, with TRBD1 matching 7 bases. The CDR3 runs 14 residues. The V gene end was trimmed by 5 bases and the J gene end by 4 bases; junction bases not matched to a gene: 5. The germline V gene has CDR1 MDHEN and CDR2 SYDVKM. CDR3 DNA: TGTGCCAGCAGTGGGGGACAGCCTAATCAGCCCCAGCATTTT. The encoded protein is CASSGGQPNQPQHF.

The sample holds many counts of this clone. This chain uses TRBV5-6 with TRBJ1-6; D possibly corresponds to TRBD1 (5 bases). This CDR3 comprises 17 residues. With 1 base removed from V and 0 bases from J, the gap between germline ends came to 11 bases. Germline assignment: CDR1 SGHDT and CDR2 YYEEEE. For the CDR3, the DNA is TGTGCCAGCAGCTTGAGAGGGGAAAGCTCCTATAATTCACCCCTCCACTTT. Translation gives CASSLRGESSYNSPLHF. Looking up the rest from reference TRBV5-6 and TRBJ1-6 gives the full variable domain: DAGVTQSPTHLIKTRGQQVTLRCSPKSGHDTVSWYQQALGQGPQFIFQYYEEEERQRGNFPDRFSGHQFPNYSSELNVNALLLGDSALYLCASSLRGESSYNSPLHFGNGTRLTVT.

The chain employs TRBV5-5 and TRBJ1-5; D might be TRBD1 (5 bases). Trimming cost V 3 bases and J 15 bases, with 25 bases left between them. This CDR3 is built from 15 residues. Germline CDR1 and CDR2: SGHKS and YYEKEE (reference sequence). CDR3 DNA: TGTGCCAGCAGCTACGATCTAAATGTGCAGGGTGGTAGGCATTTT. The encoded protein is CASSYDLNVQGGRHF.

Turning to this clone: This CDR3 is also generated by other DNA sequences in the sample. This sequence joins TRBV5-1 and TRBJ1-6; D ambiguous. This CDR3 contains 13 residues. Trimming removed 0 bases at V and 4 bases at J, with 2 bases between. Germline CDR1 reads SGHRS; CDR2 reads YFSETQ. The CDR3 sequence is CASSLGYNSPLHF. In nucleotides, the CDR3 is TGCGCCAGCAGCTTGGGTTATAATTCACCCCTCCACTTT.

This clone was observed a few times. This chain connects TRBV5-6 to TRBJ1-3; 8 bases agree with TRBD1. There are 16 residues in the CDR3. Trimming at V came to 3 bases and at J to 3 bases, leaving 8 bases not matched to a gene. Germline lookup yields CDR1 SGHDT and CDR2 YYEEEE. The CDR3 region is CASSWAGTGGGNTIYF. For the CDR3, the DNA is TGTGCCAGCAGCTGGGCCGGGACAGGAGGTGGAAACACCATATATTTT.

The chain recombines TRBV5-1 with TRBJ2-7; weak D call: TRBD1 (6 bases). Germline-derived CDR1 and CDR2 are SGHRS and YFSETQ. The V end was cut by 4 bases, the J end by 2 bases, with 13 bases between. The CDR3 contains 14 residues. The CDR3 region has the DNA TGCGCCAGCAGCCTAACACAGGGCCCCTACGAGCAGTACTTC. This gives the protein CASSLTQGPYEQYF.

This clone was found once. The chain has TRBV5-6 and TRBJ2-5; 10 bases line up with TRBD1. The trim removed 7 bases at V and 1 base at J, leaving 4 bases unmatched. CDR3 length: 14 residues. CDR1 is SGHDT and CDR2 is YYEEEE in the germline V gene. This chain's CDR3 is CASQRDRGQETQYF. DNA for the CDR3: TGTGCCAGCCAGAGGGACAGGGGCCAAGAGACCCAGTACTTC. Together with reference TRBV5-6 and TRBJ2-5, the CDR3 gives the full variable domain: DAGVTQSPTHLIKTRGQQVTLRCSPKSGHDTVSWYQQALGQGPQFIFQYYEEEERQRGNFPDRFSGHQFPNYSSELNVNALLLGDSALYLCASQRDRGQETQYFGPGTRLLVL.

V and J are TRBV9 and TRBJ2-3; 10 bases map to TRBD2. V shed 0 bases, J shed 7 bases, and the junction held 8 bases outside the gene matches. The length of the CDR3 is 16 residues. Germline V gene data show CDR1 as SGDLS and CDR2 as YYNGEE. For the CDR3, the DNA is TGTGCCAGCAGCGTAGCCGGGAGCGGGGGGGCAAATACGCAGTATTTT. It is translated as CASSVAGSGGANTQYF.

This clone turned up a few times. The chain combines TRBV14 with TRBJ1-2; D is undetermined. The V end lost 0 bases, the J end lost 0 bases, and 8 bases lay between the germline ends. CDR1 is SGHDN and CDR2 is FVKESK in the germline V gene. This CDR3 region has 15 residues. The CDR3 reads CASSQDVRTNYGYTF. The CDR3 DNA is TGTGCCAGCAGCCAAGATGTCAGAACTAACTATGGCTACACCTTC.

This clone came up once. CDR3 sequence: CSVGAGRTDYEQYF. For the CDR3, the DNA is TGCAGCGTTGGAGCGGGACGGACAGACTACGAGCAGTACTTC. The V and J genes are TRBV29-1 and TRBJ2-5, with D maybe TRBD2 (7 bases). The J call may be mistaken, given a closer DNA end match to TRBJ2-7. CDR1 SQVTM and CDR2 ANQGSEA come from the germline V gene. The CDR3 contains 14 residues.

The J gene is TRBJ1-4, the V gene TRBV6-6; 8 positions match TRBD1. The CDR3 is made up of 15 amino acids. The ends lost 7 bases at V and 6 bases at J; junction bases unmatched: 10. CDR1 MNHNY and CDR2 SVGAGI come from the germline V gene (reference sequence). This CDR3 reads CASTLPGGEDEKLFF. As DNA, the CDR3 is TGTGCCAGCACTCTCCCAGGGGGCGAGGATGAAAAACTGTTTTTT.

J is TRBJ1-6 and V is TRBV28; no reliable D call. Germline CDR1 is MDHEN and CDR2 is SYDVKM. V shed 4 bases and J shed 8 bases, with 18 bases lying between them. CDR3 size: 16 residues. For the CDR3, the DNA is TGTGCCAGCAGTTCTCCCTTCACACGACGGGATTCACCCCTCCACTTT. Amino acids: CASSSPFTRRDSPLHF.

J is TRBJ2-7 and V is TRBV19; D not certain. The CDR3 sequence is 12 residues long. The germline V and J ends were trimmed by 8 bases and 3 bases, with 11 bases remaining between them. Germline V gene lookup returns CDR1 LNHDA and CDR2 SQIVND (reference sequence). This chain's CDR3 is CASSSAVYEQYF. The CDR3 DNA reads TGTGCCAGTTCCTCAGCAGTCTACGAGCAGTACTTC.

J is TRBJ2-5 and V is TRBV5-6, with D unresolved. The CDR3 sequence is 14 residues long. CDR1 and CDR2 from the germline V gene are SGHDT and YYEEEE. Deletions cut 4 bases from V and 3 bases from J, with 13 bases between. The chain's CDR3 is CASSLDSREETQYF. The CDR3 DNA follows: TGTGCCAGCAGCCTCGATTCTAGGGAAGAGACCCAGTACTTC.

This clone appeared a single time. The chain couples TRBV19 to TRBJ1-2; TRBD1 might be the D (6 bases). The germline V gene encodes CDR1 LNHDA and CDR2 SQIVND (reference sequence). The CDR3 extends over 17 amino acids. V was shortened by 1 base and J by 6 bases, with 21 bases between the two germline ends. DNA of the CDR3: TGTGCCAGTAGTATAGGGGGACCGGGACACCAAGCAAATGGCTACACCTTC. Protein product: CASSIGGPGHQANGYTF.

The J gene is TRBJ2-1, the V gene TRBV6-1; 7 bases fit TRBD2. Germline V gives CDR1 MNHNS, CDR2 SASEGT. This CDR3 is 15 amino acids long. V lost 7 bases and J lost 4; bases outside the gene matches: 10. The CDR3 DNA reads as TGTGCCAGCACCCTAGAGGGACTACGGTACAATGAGCAGTTCTTC. The encoded protein is CASTLEGLRYNEQFF.